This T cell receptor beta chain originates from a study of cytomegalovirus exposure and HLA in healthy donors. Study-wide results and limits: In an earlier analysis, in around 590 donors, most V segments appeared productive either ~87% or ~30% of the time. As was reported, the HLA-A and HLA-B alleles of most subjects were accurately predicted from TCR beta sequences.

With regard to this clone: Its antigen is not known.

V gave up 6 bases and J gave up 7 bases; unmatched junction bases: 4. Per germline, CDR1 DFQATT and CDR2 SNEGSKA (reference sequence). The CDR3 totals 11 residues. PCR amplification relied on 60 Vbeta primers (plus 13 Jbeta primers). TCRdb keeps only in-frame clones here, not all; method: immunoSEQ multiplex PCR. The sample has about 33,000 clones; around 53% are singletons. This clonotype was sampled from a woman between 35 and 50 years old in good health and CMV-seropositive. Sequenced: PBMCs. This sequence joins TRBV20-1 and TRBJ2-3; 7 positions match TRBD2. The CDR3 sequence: CSALTSYTQYF. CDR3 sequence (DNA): TGCAGTGCCCTGACTAGCTATACGCAGTATTTT.